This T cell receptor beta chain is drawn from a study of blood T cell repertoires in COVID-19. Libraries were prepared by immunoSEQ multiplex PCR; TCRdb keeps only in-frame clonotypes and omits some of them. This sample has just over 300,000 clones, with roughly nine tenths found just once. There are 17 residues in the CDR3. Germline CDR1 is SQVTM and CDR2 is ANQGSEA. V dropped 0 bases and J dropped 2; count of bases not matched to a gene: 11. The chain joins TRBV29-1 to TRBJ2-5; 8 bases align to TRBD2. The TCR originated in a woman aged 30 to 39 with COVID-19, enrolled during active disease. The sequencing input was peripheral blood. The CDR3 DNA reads TGCAGCGTTGAAGATCGATCAATAGCGGGGAAACAAGAGACCCAGTACTTC. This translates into CSVEDRSIAGKQETQYF.